This T cell receptor beta chain was identified during a study of immune cell composition in non-small cell lung cancer. Study information: Lung adenocarcinoma or squamous carcinoma made up most tumours.

The germline gives CDR1 SGHDT, CDR2 YYEEEE. The V and J ends lost 5 bases and 4 bases, in that order; junction bases with no gene match: 7. This CDR3 is 14 amino acids long. Points from the study as a whole: Tumour-associated clones >0.5% occurred in roughly 35% of adenocarcinomas, over 60% of squamous. Tumour TCR-beta clonality was not significantly tied to smoking pack-years. It was not proven that tumour-reactive clones equal dominant tumour-associated clones.

About this clone itself: Its antigen is undetermined.

Clones were read by immunoSEQ multiplex PCR, and TCRdb kept only the in-frame ones, dropping some. The profile covers about 4,000 clones, with approximately 74% appearing a single time and 25% to 35% taken by the ten largest. Sequencing was performed on lung tumor tissue. The chain recombines TRBV5-6 with TRBJ1-2; 8 bases fit TRBD1. The receptor was derived from a human donor with non-small cell lung cancer. DNA of the CDR3: TGTGCCAGCAGTCCGGACAGGGCCCTCTATGGCTACACCTTC. It is translated as CASSPDRALYGYTF.